The 7 T cell receptor beta chains below come from one sample, sequenced in a study of cytomegalovirus exposure and HLA in healthy donors. Both 60 Vbeta primers and 13 Jbeta primers went into the PCR. Clones were sequenced by immunoSEQ multiplex PCR, and TCRdb holds only the in-frame ones, with some missing. The sample includes 110,000 or so clones, 70% to 85% of them seen just once. Material for sequencing was PBMCs. Receptors originate from a woman aged 40 to 50 in good health and CMV-seropositive.

V gene TRBV19 combines with J gene TRBJ1-2; the D gene is possibly TRBD1 (5 bases). Trimming took off 1 base at V and 5 bases at J, with 11 bases between the two ends. CDR3 size: 14 residues. CDR1 and CDR2 from the germline V gene are LNHDA and SQIVND (reference sequence). DNA for the CDR3: TGTGCCAGTAGTATAGCCCCGCAGGGATATGGCTACACCTTC. It translates to CASSIAPQGYGYTF.

In this sample, this clone turned up once. The chain joins TRBV19 to TRBJ1-5, with TRBD1 as a possible D gene (5 bases). The CDR3 is 17 residues long. CDR1 is LNHDA, CDR2 SQIVND, per germline (reference sequence). Trimming shortened V by 4 bases and J by 4 bases, and 20 bases separated the two germline ends. This chain's CDR3 is CASSRGLAGLGNQPQHF. The CDR3 nucleotides are TGTGCCAGTAGTAGGGGACTGGCAGGGCTTGGTAATCAGCCCCAGCATTTT.

This chain connects TRBV18 to TRBJ1-5; 8 bases are shared with TRBD1. J gave up 7 bases and V 2 bases, and 7 bases lay outside the gene matches. CDR3 size: 15 residues. Germline V lookup: CDR1 KGHSH, CDR2 LQKENI. In DNA, the CDR3 is TGTGCCAGCTCACCAAGGCAGGCAGGGGGCCAGCCCCAGCATTTT. Its protein product is CASSPRQAGGQPQHF.

The CDR3 DNA reads TGTGCCAGCAGCTGGGGGACAGACACTGAAGCTTTCTTT. It encodes CASSWGTDTEAFF. This chain links TRBV7-8 with TRBJ1-1, with 7 bases fitting TRBD1. Trimming removed 4 bases from V and 3 bases from J; junction bases left unmatched: 2. Germline-derived CDR1 and CDR2 are SGHVS and FQNEAQ. The CDR3 loop spans 13 amino acids.

A word on this clone: The same CDR3 also results from other DNA sequences found in this sample. The chain is built from TRBV7-2 and TRBJ2-3, with 8 bases aligning to TRBD1. V gave up 4 bases and J gave up 4 bases; unmatched junction bases: 4. The CDR3 length is 14 residues. Germline values: CDR1 SGHTA, CDR2 FQGNSA. CDR3 bases: TGTGCCAGCAGCTCTAGGACAGGGTCAGATACGCAGTATTTT. This gives the protein CASSSRTGSDTQYF.

The chain joins TRBV10-3 to TRBJ2-5; 9 bases line up with TRBD1. The J call is uncertain, as TRBJ2-7 better fits the DNA end. This CDR3 is 14 amino acids long. CDR1 and CDR2 from the germline V gene are ENHRY and SYGVKD. The CDR3 is CATGTGTSSYEQYF. The CDR3 DNA is TGTGCCACCGGGACAGGGACGAGCTCCTACGAGCAGTACTTC.

V is TRBV10-3 and J is TRBJ2-3; TRBD1 matches 11 bases. CDR3 length: 13 amino acids. V shed 10 bases and J 6 bases; nucleotides not matched to a gene: 6. Germline values: CDR1 ENHRY, CDR2 SYGVKD. The CDR3 coding sequence is TGTGCCAGTAGGACAGGGGGCTACGATACGCAGTATTTT. It codes for CASRTGGYDTQYF.